This TCR beta chain comes out of a study of regulatory T cells in long-lasting Graves disease. Regarding the study as a whole: A limited number of samples was an acknowledged limitation.

V lost 5 bases and J lost 5; bases outside the gene matches: 9. CDR3 size: 15 residues. Germline loops: CDR1 SGHAT, CDR2 FQDESV (reference sequence). Regarding time point: newly diagnosed GD, antithyroid drugs for less than 3 months. RNA isolated from PBMCs was used to make the TCR library. Relying on iRepertoire HTBI primers and Arm-PCR of CDR3 regions, the team built TCR beta libraries. MiXCR was run by TCRdb on the multiplex PCR reads, yielding one entry per CDR3 protein. The table records hundreds of thousands of distinct CDR3 sequences, about 13% of them present only once. At least ten counts were recorded for this clonotype. Its matching antigen is unknown. These data were also filed under a second study, of T cells in Graves' hyperthyroidism and ophthalmopathy.

This chain uses TRBV11-1 with TRBJ2-4, with 7 nucleotides matching TRBD1. The sample here was peripheral blood mononuclear cells (PBMCs), taken at new diagnosis, from a patient treated with antithyroid drugs. The source is a man aged 30-40 years with Graves disease. The CDR3 sequence: CASSPGQAVENIQYF. CDR3 DNA: TGTGCCAGCAGCCCCGGACAGGCTGTTGAAAACATTCAGTACTTC.